This TCR beta chain came from a study of cytomegalovirus exposure and HLA in healthy donors. 60 Vbeta and 13 Jbeta primers were used in PCR. The method was immunoSEQ multiplex PCR; TCRdb's version includes in-frame clones alone and lacks a portion of them. The data show fewer than 150,000 clones, about 70% seen once. CDR1 and CDR2 (germline): MDHEN, SYDVKM. V gave up 3 bases and J gave up 0 bases, with 12 bases separating them. This CDR3 spans 17 amino acids. The TCR was taken from a man in his forties in good health and CMV-seronegative. The V call is TRBV28, the J call TRBJ1-6; D perhaps matches TRBD1 (5 bases). Sequencing was performed on PBMCs. CDR3 amino acids: CASSLVGQGSYNSPLHF. The CDR3 region has the DNA TGTGCCAGCAGTTTGGTGGGCCAGGGCTCCTATAATTCACCCCTCCACTTT.